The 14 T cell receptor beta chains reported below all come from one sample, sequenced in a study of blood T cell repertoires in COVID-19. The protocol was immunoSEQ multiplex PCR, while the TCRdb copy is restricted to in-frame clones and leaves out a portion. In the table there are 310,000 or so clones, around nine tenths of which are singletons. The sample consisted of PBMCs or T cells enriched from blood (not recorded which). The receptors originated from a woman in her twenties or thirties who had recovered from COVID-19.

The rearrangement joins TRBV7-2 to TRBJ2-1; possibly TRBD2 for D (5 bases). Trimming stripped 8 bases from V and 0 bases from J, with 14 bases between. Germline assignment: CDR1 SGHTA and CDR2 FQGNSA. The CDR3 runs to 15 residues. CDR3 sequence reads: CASGGESSSYNEQFF. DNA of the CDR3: TGTGCCAGCGGAGGAGAGAGCTCCTCCTACAATGAGCAGTTCTTC.

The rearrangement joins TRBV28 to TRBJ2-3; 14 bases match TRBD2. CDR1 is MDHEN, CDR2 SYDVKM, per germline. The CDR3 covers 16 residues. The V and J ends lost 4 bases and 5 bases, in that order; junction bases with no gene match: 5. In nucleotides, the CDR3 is TGTGCCAGCAGTTCCCCGACTAGCGGGAGGGGAGATACGCAGTATTTT. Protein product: CASSSPTSGRGDTQYF. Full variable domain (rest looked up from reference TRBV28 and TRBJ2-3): DVKVTQSSRYLVKRTGEKVFLECVQDMDHENMFWYRQDPGLGLRLIYFSYDVKMKEKGDIPEGYSVSREKKERFSLILESASTNQTSMYLCASSSPTSGRGDTQYFGPGTRLTVL.

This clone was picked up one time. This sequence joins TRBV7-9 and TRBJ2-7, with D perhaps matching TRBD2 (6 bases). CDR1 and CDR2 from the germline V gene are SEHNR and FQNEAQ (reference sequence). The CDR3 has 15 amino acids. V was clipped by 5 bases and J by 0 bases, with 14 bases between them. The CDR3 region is CASSPPGGSSYEQYF. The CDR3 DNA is TGTGCCAGCAGCCCCCCCGGGGGAAGCTCCTACGAGCAGTACTTC.

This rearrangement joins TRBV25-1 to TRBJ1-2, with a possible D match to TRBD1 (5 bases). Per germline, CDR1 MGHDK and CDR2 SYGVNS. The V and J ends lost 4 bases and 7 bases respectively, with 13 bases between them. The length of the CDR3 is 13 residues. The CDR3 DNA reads TGTGCCAGCAGTGGGACGCCTGGGGCTGGCTACACCTTC. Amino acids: CASSGTPGAGYTF.

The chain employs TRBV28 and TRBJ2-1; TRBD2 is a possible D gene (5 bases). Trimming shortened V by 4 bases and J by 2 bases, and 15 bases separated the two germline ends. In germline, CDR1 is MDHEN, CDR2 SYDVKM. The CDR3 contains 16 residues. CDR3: CASSSVGSPPYNEQFF. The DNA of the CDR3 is TGTGCCAGCAGTTCGGTTGGGAGTCCCCCCTACAATGAGCAGTTCTTC.

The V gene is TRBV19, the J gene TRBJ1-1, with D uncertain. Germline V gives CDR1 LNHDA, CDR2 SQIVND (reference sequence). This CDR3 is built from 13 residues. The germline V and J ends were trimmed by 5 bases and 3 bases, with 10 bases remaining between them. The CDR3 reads CASSQQLYTEAFF. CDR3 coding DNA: TGTGCCAGTAGTCAACAACTATACACTGAAGCTTTCTTT.

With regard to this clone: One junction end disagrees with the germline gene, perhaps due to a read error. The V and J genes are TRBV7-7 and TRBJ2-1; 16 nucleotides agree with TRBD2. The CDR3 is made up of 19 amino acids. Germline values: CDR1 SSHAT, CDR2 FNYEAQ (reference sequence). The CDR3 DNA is TGTGCTAGCAGCCCCTCGGGACTAGCGGGAGGGAGCTCCTACAATGAGCAGTTCTTC. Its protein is CASSPSGLAGGSSYNEQFF.

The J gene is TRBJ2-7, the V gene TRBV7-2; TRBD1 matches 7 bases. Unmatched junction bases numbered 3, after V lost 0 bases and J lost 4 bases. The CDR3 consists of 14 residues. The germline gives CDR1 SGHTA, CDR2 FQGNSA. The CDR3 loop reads CASSLARQGYEQYF. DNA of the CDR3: TGTGCCAGCAGCTTAGCTCGACAGGGATACGAGCAGTACTTC.

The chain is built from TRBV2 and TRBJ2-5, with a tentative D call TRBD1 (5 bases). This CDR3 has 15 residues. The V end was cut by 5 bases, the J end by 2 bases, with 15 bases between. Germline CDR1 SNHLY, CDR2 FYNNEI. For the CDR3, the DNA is TGTGCCAGCAGTTATAGCTACAGGATACAAGAGACCCAGTACTTC. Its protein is CASSYSYRIQETQYF.

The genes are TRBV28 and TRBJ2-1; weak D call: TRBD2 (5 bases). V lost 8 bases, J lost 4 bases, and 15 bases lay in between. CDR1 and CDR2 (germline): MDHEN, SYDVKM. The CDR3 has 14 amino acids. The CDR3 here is CASSPISAYNEQFF. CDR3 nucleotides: TGTGCCAGCTCCCCGATTAGCGCATACAATGAGCAGTTCTTC.

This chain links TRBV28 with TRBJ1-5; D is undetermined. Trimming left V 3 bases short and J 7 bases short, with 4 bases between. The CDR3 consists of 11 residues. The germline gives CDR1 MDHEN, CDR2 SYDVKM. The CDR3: CASSFLQPQHF. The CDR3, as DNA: TGTGCCAGCAGTTTTCTCCAGCCCCAGCATTTT. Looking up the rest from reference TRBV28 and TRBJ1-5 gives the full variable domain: DVKVTQSSRYLVKRTGEKVFLECVQDMDHENMFWYRQDPGLGLRLIYFSYDVKMKEKGDIPEGYSVSREKKERFSLILESASTNQTSMYLCASSFLQPQHFGDGTRLSIL.

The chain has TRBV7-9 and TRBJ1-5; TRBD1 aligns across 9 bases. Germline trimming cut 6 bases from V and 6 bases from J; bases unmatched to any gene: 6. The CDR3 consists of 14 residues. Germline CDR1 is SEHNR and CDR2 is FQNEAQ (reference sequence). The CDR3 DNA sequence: TGTGCCAGCAGTGGGGACAGGGCTCGTCAGCCCCAGCATTTT. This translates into CASSGDRARQPQHF. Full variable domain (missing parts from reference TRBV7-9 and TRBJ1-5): DTGVSQNPRHKITKRGQNVTFRCDPISEHNRLYWYRQTLGQGPEFLTYFQNEAQLEKSRLLSDRFSAERPKGSFSTLEIQRTEQGDSAMYLCASSGDRARQPQHFGDGTRLSIL.

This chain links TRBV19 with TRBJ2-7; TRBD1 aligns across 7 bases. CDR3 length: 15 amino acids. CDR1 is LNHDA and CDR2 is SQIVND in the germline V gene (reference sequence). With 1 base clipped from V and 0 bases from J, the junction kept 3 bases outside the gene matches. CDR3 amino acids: CASSIGAGGSYEQYF. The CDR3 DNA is TGTGCCAGTAGTATAGGGGCAGGGGGCTCCTACGAGCAGTACTTC.

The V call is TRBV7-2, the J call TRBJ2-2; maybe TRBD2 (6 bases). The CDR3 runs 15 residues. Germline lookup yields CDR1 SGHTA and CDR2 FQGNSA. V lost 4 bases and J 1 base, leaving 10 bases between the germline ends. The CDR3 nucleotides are TGTGCCAGCAGCTCGGGACTCATGAACACCGGGGAGCTGTTTTTT. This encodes CASSSGLMNTGELFF.